This T cell receptor (beta chain) comes out of a study of regulatory T cells in long-lasting Graves disease. According to the study, TCR beta libraries were built with iRepertoire HTBI primers and CDR3-region Arm-PCR. Using its own MiXCR run on the multiplex PCR reads, TCRdb lists one record per CDR3 protein. In the table there are roughly 520,000 distinct CDR3 sequences, around 12% of which are singletons. Time point described: newly diagnosed GD, antithyroid drugs for less than 3 months. Isolated PBMC RNA provided the starting material for the TCR library. The sample holds many counts of this clonotype. The same data also went into a second study, on T cells in Graves' hyperthyroidism and ophthalmopathy. From that second work: Exclusion followed for patients with uncontrolled infection, other autoimmune disease, pregnancy or lactation.

Source: peripheral blood mononuclear cells (PBMCs), taken at new diagnosis, from a patient treated with antithyroid drugs. This clonotype was obtained from a woman in her 30s with Graves disease.

The CDR3 coding sequence is TGTGCCAGCAGTTACAGCGACAGCAACACTGAAGCTTTCTTT. Its translation is CASSYSDSNTEAFF. The rearrangement links TRBV6-2 or TRBV6-3 to TRBJ1-1, with D tentatively TRBD1 (5 bases). This CDR3 region has 14 residues. From germline, CDR1 is MNHEY and CDR2 SVGEGT. V lost 2 bases, J lost 2 bases, and 9 bases lay in between.